This TCR beta chain was captured by sequencing in a study of liver allograft versus peripheral blood T cells. Across the study: Intrahepatic T cell receptor repertoires from transplanted livers were compared against repertoires in recipients' peripheral blood. Overall study results and limits: Reports indicated that T cell receptor repertoires inside liver allografts differed from those in peripheral blood.

From the reads, TCRdb called clonotypes with MiXCR, one entry per CDR3 protein. The sample has some 7,700 distinct CDR3 sequences; 16% are singletons. This clonotype is labeled medium-sized. As yet, its antigen is unknown. The receptor comes from a human patient who had a liver transplant. A share of the T cells may be of graft donor origin.

The CDR3 DNA reads TGTGCAGCCCCAGACAGGGGGCTGTATGGCTACACCTTC. The encoded protein is CAAPDRGLYGYTF. The V and J genes are TRBV30 and TRBJ1-2, with TRBD1 identical over 10 bases. The length of the CDR3 is 13 residues. Germline V CDR1 and CDR2: GTSNPN, SVGIG (reference sequence).